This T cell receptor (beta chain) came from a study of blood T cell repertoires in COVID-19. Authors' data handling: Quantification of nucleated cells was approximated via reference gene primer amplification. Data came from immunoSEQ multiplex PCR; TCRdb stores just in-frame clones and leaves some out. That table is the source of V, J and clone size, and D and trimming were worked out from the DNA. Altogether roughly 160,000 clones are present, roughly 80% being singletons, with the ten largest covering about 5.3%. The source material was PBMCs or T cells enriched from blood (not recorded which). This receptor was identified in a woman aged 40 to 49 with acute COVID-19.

As DNA, the CDR3 is TGTGCCAGCAGCACAGGACAGGGAGGCAATTCACCCCTCCACTTT. Its protein product is CASSTGQGGNSPLHF. The chain has TRBV25-1 and TRBJ1-6; 8 nucleotides match TRBD1. The CDR3 length is 15 residues. Trimming took 6 bases from V and 7 from J; bases not matched to a gene: 8. From germline, CDR1 is MGHDK and CDR2 SYGVNS.